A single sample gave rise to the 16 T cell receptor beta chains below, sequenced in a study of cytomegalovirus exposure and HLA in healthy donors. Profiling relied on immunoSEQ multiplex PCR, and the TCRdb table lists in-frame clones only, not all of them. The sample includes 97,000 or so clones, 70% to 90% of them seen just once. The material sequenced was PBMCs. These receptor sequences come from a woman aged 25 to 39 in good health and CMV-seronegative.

The CDR3 loop is CASSWGLGYTF. CDR3 bases: TGTGCCAGCAGCTGGGGACTCGGCTACACCTTC. The genes are TRBV7-8 and TRBJ1-2; a weak D match, TRBD1 (5 bases). Trimming took off 4 bases at V and 8 bases at J, with 8 bases between the two ends. This CDR3 spans 11 amino acids. Looked up from germline, CDR1 is SGHVS and CDR2 is FQNEAQ.

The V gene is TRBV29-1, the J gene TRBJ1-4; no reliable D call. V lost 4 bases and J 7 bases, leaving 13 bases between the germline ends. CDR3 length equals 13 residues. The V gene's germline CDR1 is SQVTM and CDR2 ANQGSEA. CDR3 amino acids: CSVATVAREKLFF. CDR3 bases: TGCAGCGTTGCGACCGTAGCTCGTGAAAAACTGTTTTTT.

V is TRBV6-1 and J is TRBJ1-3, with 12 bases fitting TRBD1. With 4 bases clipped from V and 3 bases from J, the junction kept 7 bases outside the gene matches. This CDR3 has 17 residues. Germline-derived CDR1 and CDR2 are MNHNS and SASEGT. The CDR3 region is CASSVWDRGRFGNTIYF. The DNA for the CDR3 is TGTGCCAGCAGTGTCTGGGACAGGGGGCGATTTGGAAACACCATATATTTT.

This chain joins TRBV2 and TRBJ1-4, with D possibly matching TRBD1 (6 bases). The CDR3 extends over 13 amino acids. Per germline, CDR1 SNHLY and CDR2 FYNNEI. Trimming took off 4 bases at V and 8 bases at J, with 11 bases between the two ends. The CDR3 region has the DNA TGTGCCAGCAGTGTGCAGGGGCAGGAAAAACTGTTTTTT. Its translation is CASSVQGQEKLFF.

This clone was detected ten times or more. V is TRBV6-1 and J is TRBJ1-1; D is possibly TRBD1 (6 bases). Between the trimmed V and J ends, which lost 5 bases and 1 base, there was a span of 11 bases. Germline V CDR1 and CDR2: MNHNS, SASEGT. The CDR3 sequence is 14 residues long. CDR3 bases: TGTGCCAGCAGTACCCTAGGGGGGAACACTGAAGCTTTCTTT. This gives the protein CASSTLGGNTEAFF.

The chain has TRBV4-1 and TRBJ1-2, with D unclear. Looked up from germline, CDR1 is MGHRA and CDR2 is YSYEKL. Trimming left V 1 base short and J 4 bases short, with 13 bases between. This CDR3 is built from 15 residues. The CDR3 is CASSQVRGPVYGYTF. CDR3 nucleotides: TGCGCCAGCAGCCAAGTCCGGGGTCCAGTCTATGGCTACACCTTC.

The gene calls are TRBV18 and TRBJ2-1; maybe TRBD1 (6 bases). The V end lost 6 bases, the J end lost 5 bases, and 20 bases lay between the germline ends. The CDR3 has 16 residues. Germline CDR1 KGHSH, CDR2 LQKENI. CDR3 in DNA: TGTGCCAGCTCGCCAGGACAGTTTGGACACCACAATGAGCAGTTCTTC. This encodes CASSPGQFGHHNEQFF.

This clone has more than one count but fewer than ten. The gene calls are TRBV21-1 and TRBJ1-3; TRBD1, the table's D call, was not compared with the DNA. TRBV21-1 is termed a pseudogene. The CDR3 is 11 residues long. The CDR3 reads CARQGVDTIYF. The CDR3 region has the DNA TGTGCCAGACAGGGAGTGGACACCATATATTTT.

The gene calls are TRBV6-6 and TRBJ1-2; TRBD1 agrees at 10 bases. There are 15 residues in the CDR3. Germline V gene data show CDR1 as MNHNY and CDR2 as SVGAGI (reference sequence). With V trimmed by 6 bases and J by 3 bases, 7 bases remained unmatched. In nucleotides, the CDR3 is TGTGCCAGCAGACGGTTCGGACAGGGGGACTATGGCTACACCTTC. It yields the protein CASRRFGQGDYGYTF.

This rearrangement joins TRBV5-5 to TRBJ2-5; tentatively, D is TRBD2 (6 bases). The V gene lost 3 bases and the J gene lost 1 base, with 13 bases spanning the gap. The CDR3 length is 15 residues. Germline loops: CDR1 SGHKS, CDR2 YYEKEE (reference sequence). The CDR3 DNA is TGTGCCAGCAGCTCAGGGTGGGGAGGCCAAGAGACCCAGTACTTC. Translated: CASSSGWGGQETQYF.

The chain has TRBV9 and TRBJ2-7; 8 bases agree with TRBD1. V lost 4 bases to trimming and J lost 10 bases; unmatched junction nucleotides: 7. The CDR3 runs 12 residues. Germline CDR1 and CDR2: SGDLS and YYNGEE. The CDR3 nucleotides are TGTGCCAGCAGCCTAGAGGACAGGGTACAGTACTTC. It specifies CASSLEDRVQYF.

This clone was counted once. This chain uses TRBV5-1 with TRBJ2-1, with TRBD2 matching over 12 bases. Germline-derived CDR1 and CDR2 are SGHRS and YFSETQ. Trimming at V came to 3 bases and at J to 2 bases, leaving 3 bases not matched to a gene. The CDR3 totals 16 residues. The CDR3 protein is CASSSRTSGTYNEQFF. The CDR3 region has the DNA TGCGCCAGCAGCTCCCGGACTAGCGGGACCTACAATGAGCAGTTCTTC.

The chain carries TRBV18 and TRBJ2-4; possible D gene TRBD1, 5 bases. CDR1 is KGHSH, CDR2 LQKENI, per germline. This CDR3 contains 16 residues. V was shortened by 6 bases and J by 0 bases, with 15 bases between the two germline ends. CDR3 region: CASSPDSPLAKNIQYF. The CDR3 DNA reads TGTGCCAGCTCTCCCGACAGCCCGTTAGCCAAAAACATTCAGTACTTC. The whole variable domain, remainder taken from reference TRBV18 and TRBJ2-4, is NAGVMQNPRHLVRRRGQEARLRCSPMKGHSHVYWYRQLPEEGLKFMVYLQKENIIDESGMPKERFSAEFPKEGPSILRIQQVVRGDSAAYFCASSPDSPLAKNIQYFGAGTRLSVL.

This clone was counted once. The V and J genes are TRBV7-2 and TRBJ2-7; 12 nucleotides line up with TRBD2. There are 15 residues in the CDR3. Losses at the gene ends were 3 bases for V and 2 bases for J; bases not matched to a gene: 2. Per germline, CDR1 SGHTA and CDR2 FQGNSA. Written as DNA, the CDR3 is TGTGCCAGCAGCTTCACTAGCGGGGGGACCTACGAGCAGTACTTC. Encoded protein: CASSFTSGGTYEQYF.

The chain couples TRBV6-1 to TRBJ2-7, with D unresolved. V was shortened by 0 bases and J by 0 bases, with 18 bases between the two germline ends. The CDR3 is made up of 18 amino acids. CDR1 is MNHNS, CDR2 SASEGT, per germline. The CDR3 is CASSEAFGRVTSSYEQYF. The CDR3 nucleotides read TGTGCCAGCAGTGAAGCGTTCGGTCGGGTAACGAGCTCCTACGAGCAGTACTTC.

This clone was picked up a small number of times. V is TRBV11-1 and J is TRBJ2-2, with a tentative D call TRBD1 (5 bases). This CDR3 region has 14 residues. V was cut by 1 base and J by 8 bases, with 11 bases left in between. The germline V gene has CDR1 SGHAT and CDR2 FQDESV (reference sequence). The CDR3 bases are TGTGCCAGCAGCTTAGGCGCAGGGTCAGGGGAGCTGTTTTTT. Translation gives CASSLGAGSGELFF.